Listed below are T cell receptor beta chains from one sample, sequenced in a study of post-analysis software for immune sequencing data. TCRdb used MiXCR to reprocess the PCR reads, holding one entry per CDR3 protein. The table shows approximately 730,000 distinct CDR3 sequences, with more than 45% occurring only once. What was sequenced was blood. The receptors were gathered from a girl under 18 with multiple sclerosis. The CDR3 runs from the conserved cysteine through the conserved F or W. The order of the fields is D gene, J gene, clone size, V gene, CDR3 DNA, CDR3 protein. The D gene is left open where the match is weak. For some rows the clone size is stated as once, few or many, or as a class when expanded; others skip it.

>NA|TRBJ1-2|few|TRBV25-1
TGTGCCAGCAGTGAATATTTTCCGGGGATCTATGGCTACACCTTC
CASSEYFPGIYGYTF
>TRBD2|TRBJ2-7|few|TRBV30
TGTGCCTCAGCGGGGGTAACCTACGAGCAGTACTTC
CASAGVTYEQYF
>NA|TRBJ2-7|NA|TRBV4-1
TGCGCCAGCAGCCCCCGGGCCGAGGCCTTCGAGCAGTACTTC
CASSPRAEAFEQYF
>NA|TRBJ2-3|NA|TRBV6-1
TGTGCCAGCAGTGAAGGGAGCCTCCCGGATACGCAGTATTTT
CASSEGSLPDTQYF
>NA|TRBJ2-5|NA|TRBV24-1
TGTGCCACCAGTGGGGGACGGGGTTCGCCTGCGGAGACCCAGTACTTC
CATSGGRGSPAETQYF
>NA|TRBJ1-2|NA|TRBV15
TGTGCCACCAGCAGAGAGTCAGGGAGGGGTGGCTACACCTTC
CATSRESGRGGYTF
>NA|TRBJ2-1|NA|TRBV20-1
TGCAGTGCTCGGAGGGCCGCCGAGCAGTTCTTC
CSARRAAEQFF
>TRBD1|TRBJ1-2|few|TRBV29-1
TGCAGCGTCGGGGAAACAGGGGGCTATGGCTACACCTTC
CSVGETGGYGYTF
>TRBD1|TRBJ2-7|few|TRBV25-1
TGTGCCAGCAGTGACAGGACAGGGGGCACCTCCTACGAGCAGTACTTC
CASSDRTGGTSYEQYF
>NA|TRBJ2-1|NA|TRBV29-1
TGCAGCGTTGAAGATAGGGAGCCCCGGGGAACTTACAATGAGCAGTTCTTC
CSVEDREPRGTYNEQFF
>TRBD2|TRBJ2-5|few|TRBV29-1
TGCAGCGTTGGAGCGACTAGCGGGCCCCCGTACTTC
CSVGATSGPPYF
>TRBD2|TRBJ2-1|NA|TRBV7-9
TGTGCCAGCAGTTGGACTAGCGGGAGATACAATGAGCAGTTCTTC
CASSWTSGRYNEQFF
>TRBD1|TRBJ2-7|NA|TRBV7-2
TGTGCCAGCAGCTTAGGGCGCGTAGGACAGGGGACGTACGAGCAGTACTTC
CASSLGRVGQGTYEQYF
>TRBD2|TRBJ2-1|few|TRBV15
TGTGCCACCAGCAGAGCCCCGGGGGGGAGCTCCTACAATGAGCAGTTCTTC
CATSRAPGGSSYNEQFF
>NA|TRBJ1-2|NA|TRBV5-6
TGTGCCAGCAGCCCCCCTTTTCACAGAACCTCTAACTATGGCTACACCTTC
CASSPPFHRTSNYGYTF
>NA|TRBJ1-2|NA|TRBV5-1
TGCGCCAGCAGTCAGTTATCGGGACGGTCGTATGGCTACACCTTC
CASSQLSGRSYGYTF
>TRBD2|TRBJ2-7|NA|TRBV20-1
TGCAGTGCCGCGAGGAGAGCGGGAGTCGGGAAGCAGTACTTC
CSAARRAGVGKQYF
>TRBD2|TRBJ2-7|NA|TRBV20-1
TGCAGTGCCCTCGGGGGGGCCCAGGTCGCCTACGAGCAGTACTTC
CSALGGAQVAYEQYF
>NA|TRBJ2-1|NA|TRBV7-2
TGTGCCAGCAGCTTAGTACATCCAAGTGGCATCTCCTACGAGCAGTTCTTC
CASSLVHPSGISYEQFF
>TRBD2|TRBJ2-1|few|TRBV7-8
TGTGCCAGCAGCTTGAACGGACTAGGGAGCGGGCGCCTCTCCTACAATGAGCAGTTCTTC
CASSLNGLGSGRLSYNEQFF
>NA|TRBJ1-2|NA|TRBV6-6
TGTGCCACCGGGTCGGGGGCGGCTAACTATGGCTACACCTTC
CATGSGAANYGYTF
>NA|TRBJ2-3|few|TRBV4-3
TGCGCCAGCAGCCATTATCGAGGGTCAGATACGCAGTATTTT
CASSHYRGSDTQYF
>TRBD2|TRBJ2-7|NA|TRBV20-1
TGCAGTGCACTCACTAGCGGGACTTCCTACGAGCAGTACTTC
CSALTSGTSYEQYF
>NA|TRBJ2-5|few|TRBV9
TGTGCCAGCAGCCCCGGTCTGAAAGAGACCCAGTACTTC
CASSPGLKETQYF
>TRBD2|TRBJ2-7|NA|TRBV12-3/TRBV12-4
TGTGCCAGCAGTTTCGTACTAGCGGACGCCTACGAGCAGTACTTC
CASSFVLADAYEQYF
>NA|TRBJ1-4|NA|TRBV6-5
TGTGCCAGCAGTTACGGGCAGGCCTCTAATGAAAAACTGTTTTTT
CASSYGQASNEKLFF
>TRBD2|TRBJ2-1|few|TRBV10-3
TGTGCCGTCAGCGGGAGGAACGGGAATGAGCAGTTCTTC
CAVSGRNGNEQFF
>NA|TRBJ2-5|NA|TRBV29-1
TGCAGCGCTGGCGCCACTTTGGAGACCCAGTACTTC
CSAGATLETQYF
>NA|TRBJ2-5|NA|TRBV7-9
TGTGCCAGCAGGCACCGGACAGCTACACAAGAGACCCAGTACTTC
CASRHRTATQETQYF
>NA|TRBJ2-7|NA|TRBV4-2
TGTGCCAGCAGCCAAGGCCCCGTCGGGGACTACGAGCAGTACTTC
CASSQGPVGDYEQYF
>NA|TRBJ2-5|NA|TRBV2
TGTGCCAGCAGTGATCCGCCGGGACTCCTTCTGCAAGAGACCCAGTACTTC
CASSDPPGLLLQETQYF
>NA|TRBJ2-3|NA|TRBV10-3
TGTGCCATCAGTCAGGGCTATCCAGATACGCAGTATTTT
CAISQGYPDTQYF
>TRBD2|TRBJ2-5|NA|TRBV20-1
TGCAGTGCTAGTCTAGGGACTAGCGGCAAAGGCACCCAGTACTTC
CSASLGTSGKGTQYF
>TRBD1|TRBJ2-7|few|TRBV25-1
TGTGCCAGCAGTCCGTCGACAGGGAGATTGGACGAGCAGTACTTC
CASSPSTGRLDEQYF
>TRBD1|TRBJ1-2|NA|TRBV25-1
TGTGCCAGCAGTGAGGGGACAGGGAAAGGCTACACCTTC
CASSEGTGKGYTF
>NA|TRBJ2-7|NA|TRBV7-8
TGTGCCAGCAGCTTAGAACGACTAGGGAGCTCCTACGAGCAGTACTTC
CASSLERLGSSYEQYF
>TRBD2|TRBJ2-5|NA|TRBV27
TGTGCCAGCAGTATATTAGCGGGAGTAGAGACCCAGTACTTC
CASSILAGVETQYF
>NA|TRBJ2-1|few|TRBV5-1
TGCGCCAGCAGCTTGGCCCAGAGCCGCAATGAGCAGTTCTTC
CASSLAQSRNEQFF
>NA|TRBJ2-7|few|TRBV9
TGTGCCAGCAGCGTAGGGCCGGGACTCTCAACCGAGCAGTACTTC
CASSVGPGLSTEQYF
>NA|TRBJ2-1|few|TRBV11-2
TGTGCCAGCAGCTCTTACGAGAGCTCCTACAATGAGCAGTTCTTC
CASSSYESSYNEQFF
>TRBD2|TRBJ2-5|NA|TRBV20-1
TGCAGTGCTAGTCTGGTACTAGCGGGAAGGGCTGAGCAGTACTTC
CSASLVLAGRAEQYF
>TRBD1|TRBJ2-3|NA|TRBV6-5
TGTGCCAGCAGTCCGCAGGGGGCCCTAAGCACAGATACGCAGTATTTT
CASSPQGALSTDTQYF
>NA|TRBJ2-5|NA|TRBV27
TGTGCCAGCAGTTTATTTGGGTCTCAAGAGACCCAGTACTTC
CASSLFGSQETQYF
>TRBD1|TRBJ1-2|NA|TRBV7-9
TGTGCCAGCAGCTCGGGGACAGTCAGAGGCTACACCTTC
CASSSGTVRGYTF
>NA|TRBJ2-1|NA|TRBV25-1
TGTGCCAGCAGTGATGTAGGGGCAGGGCGAAGGGATGAGCAGTTCTTC
CASSDVGAGRRDEQFF
>NA|TRBJ2-1|NA|TRBV4-2
TGTGCCAGCAGCCAAGAAGGGGACAACTACAATGAGCAGTTCTTC
CASSQEGDNYNEQFF
>NA|TRBJ1-2|NA|TRBV7-2
TGTGCCAGCAGCTTAGGGGTAGGGACTAACTATGGCTACACCTTC
CASSLGVGTNYGYTF
>NA|TRBJ2-1|NA|TRBV20-1
TGCAGTGCTAGAGACCCAGCGGACCGAACCGAGGGGCAGTTCTTC
CSARDPADRTEGQFF
>NA|TRBJ2-2|few|TRBV27
TGTGCCAGCAGTTTTGGGGGAAACACCGGGGAGCTGTTTTTT
CASSFGGNTGELFF
>TRBD2|TRBJ2-5|NA|TRBV6-1
TGTGCCAGCAGTGCGGGACTAGCGGGAGGAGTTCAAGAGACCCAGTACTTC
CASSAGLAGGVQETQYF
>NA|TRBJ2-5|NA|TRBV9
TGTGCCAGCAGCGGGCCGTTCGAGACCCAGTACTTC
CASSGPFETQYF
>NA|TRBJ2-7|NA|TRBV7-9
TGTGCCAGCAGCCCAGAAGGGTGGTCGGGGGACCTCGAGCAGTACTTC
CASSPEGWSGDLEQYF
>NA|TRBJ2-7|few|TRBV7-9
TGTGCCAGCAGCTCCCAGTGGGACACCTCCTACGAGCAGTACTTC
CASSSQWDTSYEQYF
>TRBD1|TRBJ2-3|NA|TRBV7-9
TGTGCCAGCAGCTTAGAGGGGGCCCCCGGAGATACGCAGTATTTT
CASSLEGAPGDTQYF
>TRBD2|TRBJ2-3|few|TRBV9
TGTGCCAGCAGCCCTGGGACTAGCGGCTCAGATACGCAGTATTTT
CASSPGTSGSDTQYF
>TRBD1|TRBJ2-7|NA|TRBV3-1
TGTGCCAGCAGCCAAGTCCCGGGACAGAGATCCTACGAGCAGTACTTC
CASSQVPGQRSYEQYF
>TRBD2|TRBJ2-1|NA|TRBV7-9
TGTGCCAGCAGCCGGACTAGCGGGAGAAGAGGGGATGAGCAGTTCTTC
CASSRTSGRRGDEQFF